These 27 T cell receptor beta chains were sequenced from one sample in a study of early T cells in non-severe SARS-CoV-2 infection. TCRdb reprocessed the 5' RACE reads via MiXCR and lists one record per CDR3 protein. Among about 29,000 distinct CDR3 sequences, around 5% were seen once, and the ten largest hold roughly 0.88%. Input material: whole blood. The receptors come from an adult who was a healthcare worker with PCR-confirmed SARS-CoV-2 infection or an uninfected control (not recorded which).

In this sample, this clonotype turned up many times. The chain links TRBV28 to TRBJ1-1; TRBD1 is a possible D gene (6 bases). Per the germline V gene, CDR1 is MDHEN and CDR2 is SYDVKM. V was clipped by 5 bases and J by 3 bases, with 13 bases between them. The CDR3 is 14 residues long. CDR3 residues: CASSGARGYTEAFF. The CDR3 bases are TGTGCCAGCAGTGGGGCCAGGGGCTACACTGAAGCTTTCTTT. The full variable domain, completed using reference TRBV28 and TRBJ1-1, is DVKVTQSSRYLVKRTGEKVFLECVQDMDHENMFWYRQDPGLGLRLIYFSYDVKMKEKGDIPEGYSVSREKKERFSLILESASTNQTSMYLCASSGARGYTEAFFGQGTRLTVV.

The chain links TRBV7-9 to TRBJ2-7; D perhaps matches TRBD1 (5 bases). The CDR3 spans 15 residues. From germline, CDR1 is SEHNR and CDR2 FQNEAQ (reference sequence). Trimming took 6 bases from V and 6 from J, leaving 21 bases between them. CDR3 bases: TGTGCCAGCAGACCTAAAACCCCAGGGATCGTCGAGCAGTACTTC. Protein product: CASRPKTPGIVEQYF.

This clonotype was observed at least ten times. The genes are TRBV11-2 and TRBJ1-1; 10 bases are a match to TRBD1. CDR3 length: 16 residues. Germline CDR1 is SGHAT and CDR2 is FQNNGV. The V and J ends lost 4 bases and 1 base, in that order; junction bases with no gene match: 6. This CDR3 reads CASSYRTGGWNTEAFF. In nucleotides, the CDR3 is TGTGCCAGCAGCTACCGGACAGGGGGGTGGAACACTGAAGCTTTCTTT.

In its sample, this clonotype was seen many times. The chain uses TRBV3-1 and TRBJ1-3; D call uncertain. The CDR3 has 16 amino acids. The germline CDR1 and CDR2 sequences are LGHDT and YNNKEL (reference sequence). Deletions cut 4 bases from V and 2 bases from J, with 15 bases between. The CDR3 loop is CASSRERRRAGNTIYF. In DNA form, the CDR3 reads TGTGCCAGCAGCCGCGAAAGAAGAAGGGCTGGAAACACCATATATTTT.

At least ten counts were recorded for this clonotype. The J gene is TRBJ2-1, the V gene TRBV5-1, with TRBD1 matching 8 bases. CDR1 and CDR2 (germline): SGHRS, YFSETQ. Trimming took 0 bases from V and 6 from J; bases not matched to a gene: 8. This CDR3 contains 16 residues. CDR3 DNA: TGCGCCAGCAGCTTGGCCGGCAGGGGGCCGGGCAATGAGCAGTTCTTC. It yields the protein CASSLAGRGPGNEQFF.

This clonotype was observed a few times. This rearrangement joins TRBV6-4 to TRBJ2-3; TRBD1 matches 10 bases. With 2 bases clipped from V and 4 bases from J, the junction kept 0 bases outside the gene matches. Germline V CDR1 and CDR2: MRHNA, SNTAGT. This CDR3 region has 14 residues. The CDR3 sequence is CASSDGQGADTQYF. DNA of the CDR3: TGTGCCAGCAGTGACGGACAGGGGGCAGATACGCAGTATTTT.

This clonotype was counted many times. The chain has TRBV12-3 or TRBV12-4 and TRBJ2-1; 10 positions agree with TRBD2. J gave up 7 bases and V 3 bases, and 12 bases lay outside the gene matches. This CDR3 has 17 residues. The CDR3 DNA reads as TGTGCCAGCAGTTTTTCTAGCGGGGGATTTGGTGGGAATGAGCAGTTCTTC. This sequence encodes CASSFSSGGFGGNEQFF.

The chain combines TRBV24-1 with TRBJ2-2; 8 bases align to TRBD1. Germline lookup yields CDR1 KGHDR and CDR2 SFDVKD. The CDR3 has 14 residues. V shed 6 bases and J 4 bases; nucleotides not matched to a gene: 3. CDR3 sequence (DNA): TGTGCCACCAGTCAGGGGGCGAGCACCGGGGAGCTGTTTTTT. It specifies CATSQGASTGELFF.

The CDR3 is CASSYLGQKDNEQFF. CDR3 bases: TGTGCCAGCAGTTACCTTGGACAAAAAGACAATGAGCAGTTCTTC. The chain joins TRBV6-2 or TRBV6-3 to TRBJ2-1, with D perhaps matching TRBD1 (5 bases). V was shortened by 2 bases and J by 5 bases, with 13 bases between the two germline ends. The CDR3 contains 15 residues. Germline CDR1 MNHEY, CDR2 SVGEGT.

This clonotype was counted at least ten times. The chain recombines TRBV27 with TRBJ2-7, with TRBD2 as a possible D gene (5 bases). CDR1 MNHEY and CDR2 SMNVEV come from the germline V gene (reference sequence). Between the trimmed V and J ends, which lost 5 bases and 2 bases, there was a span of 22 bases. The length of the CDR3 is 17 residues. CDR3 amino acids: CASSLTLLRAPPYEQYF. The DNA of the CDR3 is TGTGCCAGCAGTCTTACCCTCCTGCGGGCCCCCCCCTACGAGCAGTACTTC.

This clonotype is labeled medium-sized. The rearrangement links TRBV20-1 to TRBJ1-2, with 8 bases that match TRBD1. CDR3 length equals 15 residues. Trimming took 0 bases from V and 8 from J; bases not matched to a gene: 11. Per germline, CDR1 DFQATT and CDR2 SNEGSKA (reference sequence). The CDR3: CSAREEDRESRGYTF. The DNA of the CDR3 is TGCAGTGCTAGAGAGGAGGACAGGGAATCCAGGGGCTACACCTTC.

This clonotype was found many times. The CDR3: CASSGPGSVSNEQFF. The CDR3 DNA reads TGTGCCAGCAGTGGGCCAGGCTCGGTGAGCAATGAGCAGTTCTTC. The genes are TRBV2 and TRBJ2-1, with D hard to call. The V gene's germline CDR1 is SNHLY and CDR2 FYNNEI. This CDR3 is 15 amino acids long. Trimming took 4 bases from V and 6 from J, leaving 16 bases between them. Looking up the rest from reference TRBV2 and TRBJ2-1 gives the full variable domain: EPEVTQTPSHQVTQMGQEVILRCVPISNHLYFYWYRQILGQKVEFLVSFYNNEISEKSEIFDDQFSVERPDGSNFTLKIRSTKLEDSAMYFCASSGPGSVSNEQFFGPGTRLTVL.

The sample holds many counts of this clonotype. The rearrangement joins TRBV20-1 to TRBJ1-4, with D possibly matching TRBD1 (6 bases). Germline V CDR1 and CDR2: DFQATT, SNEGSKA (reference sequence). The CDR3 runs 12 residues. The germline V and J ends were trimmed by 5 bases and 8 bases, with 12 bases remaining between them. The CDR3, as DNA: TGCAGTGCTGCCCGGACAGAAGAAAAACTGTTTTTT. Encoded protein: CSAARTEEKLFF.

In this sample, this clonotype turned up a few times. The CDR3 coding sequence is TGTGCCAGCGGGGGACAGGGGGCGAGCACCGGGGAGCTGTTTTTT. It codes for CASGGQGASTGELFF. The rearrangement links TRBV2 to TRBJ2-2; 12 positions match TRBD1. This CDR3 is 15 amino acids long. Losses at the gene ends were 8 bases for V and 4 bases for J; bases not matched to a gene: 5. Germline V gene data show CDR1 as SNHLY and CDR2 as FYNNEI.

This clonotype was found many times. The chain joins TRBV7-2 to TRBJ1-4; D remains ambiguous. This CDR3 contains 13 residues. Germline CDR1 is SGHTA and CDR2 is FQGNSA. The V and J ends lost 1 base and 8 bases respectively, with 8 bases between them. In nucleotides, the CDR3 is TGTGCCAGCAGCTTAGGGGGAGGCGAAAAACTGTTTTTT. Translation gives CASSLGGGEKLFF. Combining the CDR3 with reference TRBV7-2 and TRBJ1-4 gives the whole variable domain GAGVSQSPSNKVTEKGKDVELRCDPISGHTALYWYRQSLGQGLEFLIYFQGNSAPDKSGLPSDRFSAERTGGSVSTLTIQRTQQEDSAVYLCASSLGGGEKLFFGSGTQLSVL.

This clonotype was found many times. V gene TRBV27 combines with J gene TRBJ2-7; TRBD1 agrees at 11 bases. With V trimmed by 6 bases and J by 4 bases, 8 bases remained unmatched. Germline V gene lookup returns CDR1 MNHEY and CDR2 SMNVEV (reference sequence). There are 15 residues in the CDR3. The CDR3 coding sequence is TGTGCCAGCAGCCCCTCTGGGGACAGGGGGTACGAGCAGTACTTC. Protein sequence: CASSPSGDRGYEQYF.

This clonotype was detected ten times or more. The V and J genes are TRBV5-6 and TRBJ2-3, with D possibly TRBD1 on 5 matching bases. The CDR3 has 14 residues. Germline loops: CDR1 SGHDT, CDR2 YYEEEE. Trimming removed 4 bases from V and 2 bases from J, with 11 bases in between. The CDR3 DNA follows: TGTGCCAGCAGCCTAGGGGCAGCCACAGATACGCAGTATTTT. Translating gives CASSLGAATDTQYF.

This clonotype was detected a few times. This rearrangement joins TRBV11-3 to TRBJ2-1; 11 bases line up with TRBD2. The CDR3 covers 15 residues. After removal of 6 bases from V and 6 bases from J, the junction contained 7 bases not matched to a gene. The germline V gene encodes CDR1 SGHNT and CDR2 YENEEA. The CDR3 sequence: CASSPGLAEFNEQFF. Here the CDR3 DNA reads TGTGCCAGCAGTCCGGGACTAGCGGAGTTCAATGAGCAGTTCTTC.

This clonotype was picked up many times. The chain recombines TRBV7-2 with TRBJ1-2; D remains unclear. With 1 base removed from V and 4 bases from J, the gap between germline ends came to 7 bases. The CDR3 loop spans 13 amino acids. CDR1 SGHTA and CDR2 FQGNSA come from the germline V gene. CDR3 loop: CASSLEGLYGYTF. The DNA of the CDR3 is TGTGCCAGCAGCTTAGAGGGCCTCTATGGCTACACCTTC.

This clonotype showed up many times. V usage is TRBV11-2 and J usage is TRBJ2-3; D might be TRBD2 (7 bases). Germline V CDR1 and CDR2: SGHAT, FQNNGV. This CDR3 comprises 17 residues. Trimming removed 0 bases at V and 3 bases at J, with 16 bases between. CDR3 sequence reads: CASSLESFGGPTDTQYF. The CDR3 nucleotides are TGTGCCAGCAGCTTAGAATCCTTCGGGGGGCCGACAGATACGCAGTATTTT.

This clonotype was picked up a small number of times. The chain joins TRBV7-8 to TRBJ2-6; D possibly uses TRBD1 or TRBD2 (6 bases each). V lost 5 bases and J lost 0, with 11 bases in between. The CDR3 runs to 16 residues. Germline CDR1 reads SGHVS; CDR2 reads FQNEAQ. The CDR3 nucleotides are TGTGCCAGCAGCACCGGGGGCCTCTCTGGGGCCAACGTCCTGACTTTC. It specifies CASSTGGLSGANVLTF. Supplemented by reference TRBV7-8 and TRBJ2-6, the full variable domain reads GAGVSQSPRYKVAKRGQDVALRCDPISGHVSLFWYQQALGQGPEFLTYFQNEAQLDKSGLPSDRFFAERPEGSVSTLKIQRTQQEDSAVYLCASSTGGLSGANVLTFGAGSRLTVL.

In its sample, this clonotype was seen a few times. The chain is built from TRBV18 and TRBJ2-1, with a tentative D call TRBD1 (5 bases). The V gene lost 4 bases and the J gene lost 8 bases, with 6 bases spanning the gap. This CDR3 region has 11 residues. Germline V gene data show CDR1 as KGHSH and CDR2 as LQKENI. CDR3: CASSQQDEQFF. DNA for the CDR3: TGTGCCAGCTCACAACAGGATGAGCAGTTCTTC.

Only a few counts were recorded for this clonotype. The V call is TRBV2, the J call TRBJ2-7; the match to TRBD1 covers 7 bases. The germline gives CDR1 SNHLY, CDR2 FYNNEI. The CDR3 totals 12 residues. J gave up 3 bases and V 4 bases, and 0 bases lay outside the gene matches. CDR3 residues: CASSAGGYEQYF. The CDR3 DNA is TGTGCCAGCAGTGCAGGGGGCTACGAGCAGTACTTC.

This clonotype was counted at least ten times. The chain couples TRBV3-1 to TRBJ1-3, with a possible D match to TRBD1 (6 bases). The V end lost 0 bases, the J end lost 4 bases, and 16 bases lay between the germline ends. This CDR3 region has 17 residues. CDR1 and CDR2 (germline): LGHDT, YNNKEL (reference sequence). CDR3 amino acids: CASSQENYRVGGNTIYF. The DNA for the CDR3 is TGTGCCAGCAGCCAAGAGAACTACAGGGTTGGCGGAAACACCATATATTTT.

This clonotype was seen only a few times. J is TRBJ2-3 and V is TRBV7-9; the match to TRBD2 covers 11 bases. There are 16 residues in the CDR3. Germline V gene lookup returns CDR1 SEHNR and CDR2 FQNEAQ (reference sequence). V lost 3 bases and J lost 2; bases outside the gene matches: 4. CDR3 DNA sequence: TGTGCCAGCAGCTTTACTAGCGGGAGTTTCACAGATACGCAGTATTTT. Translated: CASSFTSGSFTDTQYF.

The sample holds a few counts of this clonotype. The chain recombines TRBV20-1 with TRBJ2-1; TRBD1 or TRBD2 may be the D gene (10 bases each). The V end was cut by 6 bases, the J end by 9 bases, with 24 bases between. The CDR3 sequence is 15 residues long. Germline loops: CDR1 DFQATT, CDR2 SNEGSKA (reference sequence). As DNA, the CDR3 is TGCAGTGCCCTTAGGCTAGCGGGGGACAGGGGTGAGCAGTTCTTC. Amino acid sequence: CSALRLAGDRGEQFF.

There are many counts of this clonotype. CDR3 in amino acids: CASSFGSGRYSYEQYF. In nucleotides, the CDR3 is TGTGCCAGCAGCTTTGGAAGCGGGAGGTACTCCTACGAGCAGTACTTC. The V and J genes are TRBV11-2 and TRBJ2-7; 9 bases align to TRBD2. The CDR3 covers 16 residues. Germline V lookup: CDR1 SGHAT, CDR2 FQNNGV. The ends lost 3 bases at V and 0 bases at J; junction bases unmatched: 6.